What follows are 9 T cell receptor beta chains derived from one specimen sequenced in a study of blood T cell repertoires in COVID-19. The repertoire was sequenced with immunoSEQ multiplex PCR; TCRdb's copy has only in-frame clones and lacks some. The sample lists some 180,000 clones, around 82% occurring once. Material: peripheral blood. The source of these receptors is a woman older than 75 with acute or convalescent COVID-19.

The chain combines TRBV27 with TRBJ1-3; D may be TRBD1 (6 bases). Germline V gene data show CDR1 as MNHEY and CDR2 as SMNVEV (reference sequence). Trimming cost V 5 bases and J 2 bases, with 13 bases left between them. The CDR3 is 15 amino acids. In DNA form, the CDR3 reads TGTGCCAGCAGTACTACAGGGCCCCCTGGAAACACCATATATTTT. Protein product: CASSTTGPPGNTIYF.

This clone has just one count. The chain is built from TRBV18 and TRBJ1-1; TRBD1 matches at 7 bases. Trimming removed 6 bases from V and 3 bases from J; junction bases left unmatched: 10. From germline, CDR1 is KGHSH and CDR2 LQKENI. The CDR3 runs 15 residues. The CDR3 DNA reads TGTGCCAGCTCCCCCCCAACAGGGGCCCACACTGAAGCTTTCTTT. Translation gives CASSPPTGAHTEAFF.

This chain uses TRBV28 with TRBJ1-4; D is perhaps TRBD1 (5 bases). Looked up from germline, CDR1 is MDHEN and CDR2 is SYDVKM. The CDR3 covers 19 residues. Trimming pared 3 bases from V and 3 bases from J, leaving 23 bases between. The CDR3 sequence: CASSFPRTPIRGSNEKLFF. The CDR3 DNA sequence: TGTGCCAGCAGTTTCCCTCGAACCCCCATACGGGGGTCTAATGAAAAACTGTTTTTT.

This chain joins TRBV6-2 or TRBV6-3 and TRBJ2-7, with 10 bases matching TRBD1. This CDR3 region has 17 residues. After removal of 4 bases from V and 5 bases from J, the junction contained 14 bases not matched to a gene. Germline V gene lookup returns CDR1 MNHEY and CDR2 SVGEGT. The CDR3 spells CASSSRQGAAKVDEQYF. Here the CDR3 DNA reads TGTGCCAGCAGTTCCCGACAGGGGGCGGCCAAGGTGGACGAGCAGTACTTC.

In its sample, this clone was seen a few times. The V and J genes are TRBV30 and TRBJ1-2; 11 bases agree with TRBD1. The CDR3 runs to 14 residues. Germline V gene sequence: CDR1 GTSNPN, CDR2 SVGIG (reference sequence). J was trimmed by 8 bases and V by 1 base; bases with no gene match: 6. The CDR3 DNA follows: TGTGCCTGGAGTGGAGGACAGGGGGCAGCGGGCTACACCTTC. Translating it yields CAWSGGQGAAGYTF.

The V gene is TRBV18, the J gene TRBJ2-3; D might be TRBD1 (7 bases). Per germline, CDR1 KGHSH and CDR2 LQKENI. The CDR3 covers 13 residues. Trimming cost V 8 bases and J 4 bases, with 13 bases left between them. CDR3 sequence (DNA): TGTGCCAGCACGACAGGGAGGTCAGATACGCAGTATTTT. Amino acid sequence: CASTTGRSDTQYF.

The chain combines TRBV7-2 with TRBJ1-6, with D hard to call. Germline CDR1 is SGHTA and CDR2 is FQGNSA. This CDR3 has 16 amino acids. The germline V and J ends were trimmed by 2 bases and 7 bases, with 15 bases remaining between them. As DNA, the CDR3 is TGTGCCAGCAGCTTACAACCGGGGATAGACAATTCACCCCTCCACTTT. Amino acid sequence: CASSLQPGIDNSPLHF.

This clone was found once. The chain employs TRBV4-2 and TRBJ2-1; D is unresolved. This CDR3 has 14 residues. Between the trimmed V and J ends, which lost 2 bases and 9 bases, there was a span of 14 bases. Per germline, CDR1 LGHNA and CDR2 YNFKEQ. The chain's CDR3 is CASSQLWASGEQFF. The CDR3 region has the DNA TGTGCCAGCAGCCAACTCTGGGCCTCCGGTGAGCAGTTCTTC.

This chain joins TRBV5-4 and TRBJ2-5; 12 bases are shared with TRBD1. The CDR3 is made up of 14 amino acids. Germline lookup yields CDR1 SGHNT and CDR2 YYREEE (reference sequence). V lost 4 bases and J lost 4; bases outside the gene matches: 2. In nucleotides, the CDR3 is TGTGCCAGCAGCAGGGACAGGGGGCGAGAGACCCAGTACTTC. It codes for CASSRDRGRETQYF.